This T cell receptor beta chain was profiled in a study of post-analysis software for immune sequencing data. Included in the TCR beta cDNA libraries were unique molecular identifiers. TCRdb re-called the PCR reads with MiXCR, one entry per CDR3 protein. In the table there are 350,000 to 450,000 distinct CDR3 sequences, 30% to 40% of which are singletons. Sequencing was done on a sample of blood. This receptor was identified in a girl aged 2-10 years with multiple sclerosis.

For the CDR3, the DNA is TGTGCCAGCAGCCCTATCAGGAACACTGAAGCTTTCTTT. Translated: CASSPIRNTEAFF. This sequence joins TRBV7-6 and TRBJ1-1; D gene uncertain. Germline V CDR1 and CDR2: SGHVS, FNYEAQ. V was shortened by 5 bases and J by 1 base, with 8 bases between the two germline ends. The CDR3 totals 13 residues.